This T cell receptor (beta chain) is drawn from a study of cytomegalovirus exposure and HLA in healthy donors. The wider study: HLA-typed donors were the source of about 85 million unique TCRs, which an early data release held. Study-level results: The classifier reportedly diagnosed cytomegalovirus status with high specificity and sensitivity.

Germline values: CDR1 SGHRS, CDR2 YFSETQ. This CDR3 spans 14 amino acids. Deletions cut 0 bases from V and 1 base from J, with 7 bases between. To note about this clone: Its antigen is unknown.

These donors counted as nominally healthy when sampled, but unrecorded immune exposures were likely. The PCR made use of 60 Vbeta and 13 Jbeta primers. Original analysis: An analysis performed later counted 73 million or so unique TCR beta chains (roughly 9.9 million of them shared). Profiled with immunoSEQ multiplex PCR; TCRdb holds only in-frame clones, not every one. The DNA gave D and trimming, while V, J and clone size come from that table. Among a few hundred thousand clones, around 80% were seen once, and the ten largest hold roughly 7.4%. Sequencing used PBMCs. The V and J genes are TRBV5-1 and TRBJ1-2; D gene ambiguous. The sequence was obtained from a woman aged 60-70 years in good health and CMV-seropositive. For the CDR3, the DNA is TGCGCCAGCAGCTTGGAATGGAGTAACTATGGCTACACCTTC. Encoded protein: CASSLEWSNYGYTF.